The clone carrying this T cell receptor beta chain was seen many times. The CDR3 is 13 residues long. The V gene's germline CDR1 is SQVTM and CDR2 ANQGSEA. The V and J ends lost 6 bases and 9 bases, in that order; junction bases with no gene match: 10. The sample is drawn from a study of T cells after yellow fever vaccination. TCRdb re-called the 5' RACE reads with MiXCR, one entry per CDR3 protein. Of 100,000 to 150,000 distinct CDR3 sequences listed, 7.2% were seen once; the top ten hold 2.7%. The receptor's source is a man younger than 30 who received the YFV17D yellow fever vaccine. The specimen was CD4+ T cells sorted from PBMCs, collected 45 days after the first yellow fever vaccination. This chain uses TRBV29-1 with TRBJ2-1, with 8 positions matching TRBD1. In nucleotides, the CDR3 is TGCAGCGTGTGGACAGGGTTTAGTAGTGAGCAGTTCTTC. Encoded protein: CSVWTGFSSEQFF.